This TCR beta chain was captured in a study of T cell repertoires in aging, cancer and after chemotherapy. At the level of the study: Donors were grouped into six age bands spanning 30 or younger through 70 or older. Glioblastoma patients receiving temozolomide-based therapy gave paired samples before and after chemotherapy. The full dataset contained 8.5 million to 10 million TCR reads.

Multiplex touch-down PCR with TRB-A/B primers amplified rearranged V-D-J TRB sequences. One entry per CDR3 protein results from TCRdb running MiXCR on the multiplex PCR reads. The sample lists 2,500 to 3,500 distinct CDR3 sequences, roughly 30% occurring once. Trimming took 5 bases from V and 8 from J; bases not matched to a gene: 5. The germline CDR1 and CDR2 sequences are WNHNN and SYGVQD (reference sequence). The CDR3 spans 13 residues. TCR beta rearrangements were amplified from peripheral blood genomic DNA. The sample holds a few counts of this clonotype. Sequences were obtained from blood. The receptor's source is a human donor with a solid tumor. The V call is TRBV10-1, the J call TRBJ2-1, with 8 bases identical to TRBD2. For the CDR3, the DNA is TGCGCCAGCAGTTCGACTAGCGTCGATGAGCAGTTCTTC. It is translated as CASSSTSVDEQFF.